The clone carrying this TCR beta chain was recorded many times. The data were taken from a study of human T cells and chemical hapten exposure. About the research overall: Small pooled library volume differences chiefly drove per-sample TCR yield variation.

TCRdb fed the RACE reads into MiXCR, producing one record per CDR3 protein. The sample lists fewer than 80,000 distinct CDR3 sequences; 11% were seen once. Described time point: patch test 3, about 24 weeks after DPC sensitization. The sample's treatment: therapeutic diphenylcyclopropenone sensitization with weekly scalp DPC. The CDR3 spans 15 residues. Germline V gene data show CDR1 as SGDLS and CDR2 as YYNGEE. V was shortened by 7 bases and J by 0 bases, with 15 bases between the two germline ends. The input for sequencing was whole blood, taken in connection with sensitization to the hapten diphenylcyclopropenone (DPC). The genes are TRBV9 and TRBJ2-3; D assignment may be TRBD1 or TRBD2 (6 bases each). The clonotype comes from a young woman with alopecia areata. Some clones in this sample may be carry-over from other donors' samples. CDR3 region: CASAAGGTSTDTQYF. CDR3 coding DNA: TGTGCCAGCGCGGCCGGGGGCACTAGCACAGATACGCAGTATTTT.